The T cell receptor (beta chain) described here comes from a study of blood T cell repertoires in COVID-19. Across the study: Donors in the United States, Italy and Spain gave samples during acute or convalescent COVID-19. T cells, B-cell-depleted T cells, or PBMCs provided the cDNA or gDNA that served as material.

Data came from immunoSEQ multiplex PCR; TCRdb stores just in-frame clones and leaves some out. The top ten clones hold 3.5% to 5% of a sample with 250,000 to 350,000 clones, around 87% of them seen once. With 5 bases removed from V and 6 bases from J, the gap between germline ends came to 20 bases. Germline V CDR1 and CDR2: SGHTA, FQGTGA. The CDR3 totals 16 residues. Recruits, aged roughly 18 to 90 years, lived in about two dozen US areas. Cohorts were based on clinical histories the participants reported. Sequencing was carried out using PBMCs or T cells enriched from blood (not recorded which). The chain uses TRBV7-3 and TRBJ2-1; the D gene is possibly TRBD1 (7 bases). This sequence originates from a young woman with acute COVID-19. CDR3 in DNA: TGTGCCAGCAGCCCCCAGGGGGACTCCATCATCAATGAGCAGTTCTTC. Its protein is CASSPQGDSIINEQFF.